This T cell receptor beta chain was documented in a study of blood T cell repertoires in COVID-19. For the study at large: Whether acute or convalescent, the COVID-19 samples came from the United States, Italy and Spain.

Enrolled during active infection, Seattle patients were then followed longitudinally. Looked up from germline, CDR1 is LNHDA and CDR2 is SQIVND (reference sequence). This CDR3 comprises 13 residues. With V trimmed by 6 bases and J by 5 bases, 6 bases remained unmatched. Per the original data handling: Using reference gene primer amplification, nucleated cell counts were estimated. The assay was immunoSEQ multiplex PCR, and TCRdb's table has in-frame clones only and misses some. V and J calls and clone size are given by that table; D and trimming were obtained from the DNA. The sample has around 470,000 clones, roughly 89% seen once.

The chain joins TRBV19 to TRBJ2-7, with 8 bases lining up with TRBD1. The sequenced material came from peripheral blood. The TCR originated in a man between 18 and 35 years old with COVID-19, enrolled during active disease. The CDR3 nucleotides are TGTGCCAGTAGCGGACAGGGTCCAAACGAGCAGTACTTC. Protein product: CASSGQGPNEQYF.